The clone carrying this T cell receptor (beta chain) was recorded many times. Its antigen is not known. CDR1 SQVTM and CDR2 ANQGSEA come from the germline V gene. This CDR3 is built from 13 residues. V was clipped by 7 bases and J by 0 bases; unmatched bases: 4. During its preparation, the TCRbeta library received unique molecular identifiers. Using its own MiXCR run on the PCR reads, TCRdb lists one record per CDR3 protein. The sample includes hundreds of thousands of distinct CDR3 sequences, about 26% of them seen just once. The sample belongs to a study of T-cell reconstitution after alpha-beta-depleted transplantation in children. Findings of the study overall: Alpha-beta T cells about two months after transplant reportedly derived from several hundred expanded graft clones. Several patients had high TCRbeta diversity at day 60; it came from surviving recipient T cells and thymic progenitors. T cells produced anew were the main source of T-cell counts and diversity one year after transplant.

The rearrangement uses TRBV29-1 and TRBJ2-3, with 7 bases matching TRBD2. This TCR derives from a girl aged 2 to 10 with Fanconi anemia, due to receive a stem cell transplant. The sample consisted of PBMCs, taken before TCRalphabeta/CD19-depleted stem cell transplant. Written as DNA, the CDR3 is TGCAGCGCCCTAGCGGCAAGCACAGATACGCAGTATTTT. It translates to CSALAASTDTQYF.